Each of the 31 T cell receptor beta chains below was sequenced from the same sample in a study of cytomegalovirus exposure and HLA in healthy donors. 13 Jbeta primers and 60 Vbeta primers were used for the PCR. Produced via immunoSEQ multiplex PCR; TCRdb's table is partial and in-frame only. The table lists about 200,000 clones, approximately 79% of them singletons. The sample taken for sequencing was PBMCs. These TCRs come from a man between 45 and 60 years old in good health and CMV-seronegative.

The rearrangement joins TRBV27 to TRBJ2-3, with D possibly TRBD1 on 6 matching bases. Germline CDR1 and CDR2: MNHEY and SMNVEV (reference sequence). Trimming removed 10 bases at V and 4 bases at J, with 21 bases between. The CDR3 loop spans 15 amino acids. The CDR3 region has the DNA TGTGCCACCACCAGGGGATCTTCGGGGTCAGATACGCAGTATTTT. It specifies CATTRGSSGSDTQYF.

The V gene is TRBV27, the J gene TRBJ1-1, with D maybe TRBD1 (6 bases). Trimming pared 8 bases from V and 7 bases from J, leaving 17 bases between. The CDR3 totals 13 residues. The germline V gene encodes CDR1 MNHEY and CDR2 SMNVEV (reference sequence). CDR3 nucleotide sequence: TGTGCCAGCGGACCCGGGACACTCGATGAAGCTTTCTTT. It yields the protein CASGPGTLDEAFF.

The chain couples TRBV4-1 to TRBJ2-2, with TRBD2 matching over 8 bases. V was pared by 1 base and J by 7 bases, with 5 bases of the junction left unmatched. The CDR3 consists of 15 residues. The germline V gene has CDR1 MGHRA and CDR2 YSYEKL. CDR3 residues: CASSQAGTRVGELFF. CDR3 DNA: TGCGCCAGCAGCCAAGCCGGGACTAGGGTCGGGGAGCTGTTTTTT.

The J gene is TRBJ2-1, the V gene TRBV4-1; possibly TRBD2 for D (5 bases). The CDR3 contains 16 residues. The germline gives CDR1 MGHRA, CDR2 YSYEKL. Trimming stripped 4 bases from V and 0 bases from J, with 13 bases between. CDR3 sequence: CASSRALSGSYNEQFF. Written as DNA, the CDR3 is TGCGCCAGCAGCCGGGCGCTGAGCGGCTCCTACAATGAGCAGTTCTTC.

This clone came up a few times. The rearrangement uses TRBV25-1 and TRBJ1-3; D call uncertain. Trimming cost V 4 bases and J 0 bases, with 10 bases left between them. The CDR3 has 15 residues. Germline loops: CDR1 MGHDK, CDR2 SYGVNS. The CDR3: CASSASGLSGNTIYF. The CDR3 DNA reads as TGTGCCAGCAGTGCCTCGGGTCTCTCTGGAAACACCATATATTTT.

This chain joins TRBV6-5 and TRBJ2-1; D is perhaps TRBD2 (6 bases). From germline, CDR1 is MNHEY and CDR2 SVGAGI. The V end was cut by 1 base, the J end by 4 bases, with 8 bases between. This CDR3 contains 14 residues. Here the CDR3 DNA reads TGTGCCAGCAGTTACTTTGCGGGATACAATGAGCAGTTCTTC. Translating it yields CASSYFAGYNEQFF.

This clone was seen more than once but under ten times. The chain joins TRBV27 to TRBJ1-5; 8 positions match TRBD1. The trim removed 6 bases at V and 0 bases at J, leaving 4 bases unmatched. The CDR3 runs 15 residues. Germline values: CDR1 MNHEY, CDR2 SMNVEV (reference sequence). In DNA form, the CDR3 reads TGTGCCAGCAGGAGGACAGGGAATAGCAATCAGCCCCAGCATTTT. It is translated as CASRRTGNSNQPQHF.

This chain uses TRBV5-1 with TRBJ1-2; D not certain. This CDR3 is built from 14 residues. Germline V gene lookup returns CDR1 SGHRS and CDR2 YFSETQ. Deletions cut 7 bases from V and 1 base from J, with 14 bases between. CDR3 coding DNA: TGCGCCAGCCGCACCGGAGGGAGTAACTATGGCTACACCTTC. It yields the protein CASRTGGSNYGYTF.

This chain links TRBV7-3 with TRBJ2-2; D unclear. The V and J ends lost 5 bases and 6 bases respectively, with 10 bases between them. Germline V gene sequence: CDR1 SGHTA, CDR2 FQGTGA. The length of the CDR3 is 13 residues. The CDR3 here is CASSRINSGELFF. Here the CDR3 DNA reads TGTGCCAGCAGCCGTATTAACTCCGGGGAGCTGTTTTTT.

This chain connects TRBV4-1 to TRBJ2-5; D may be TRBD1 (6 bases). Germline V lookup: CDR1 MGHRA, CDR2 YSYEKL. V was shortened by 5 bases and J by 4 bases, with 14 bases between the two germline ends. CDR3 length: 14 amino acids. CDR3 region: CASSVTPRGETQYF. The CDR3 nucleotides read TGCGCCAGCAGCGTCACACCCAGGGGAGAGACCCAGTACTTC.

The chain is built from TRBV4-1 and TRBJ2-3; TRBD2 is a possible D gene (6 bases). Germline assignment: CDR1 MGHRA and CDR2 YSYEKL. The germline V and J ends were trimmed by 0 bases and 0 bases, with 10 bases remaining between them. CDR3 length: 16 residues. CDR3: CASSQDRGTSTDTQYF. Written as DNA, the CDR3 is TGCGCCAGCAGCCAAGATCGAGGGACTAGCACAGATACGCAGTATTTT.

This clone appeared once. V is TRBV5-6 and J is TRBJ2-1; a possible D gene is TRBD1 (5 bases). V dropped 0 bases and J dropped 0 bases, with 7 bases sitting between them. CDR1 SGHDT and CDR2 YYEEEE come from the germline V gene. This CDR3 spans 15 amino acids. Here the CDR3 DNA reads TGTGCCAGCAGCTTGGAGGGGCACTCCTACAATGAGCAGTTCTTC. Amino acids: CASSLEGHSYNEQFF.

As regards this clone: Other DNA sequences from this sample encode an identical CDR3 as well. The chain employs TRBV28 and TRBJ2-7, with 13 bases identical to TRBD2. The V and J ends lost 4 bases and 2 bases, in that order; junction bases with no gene match: 2. The CDR3 is made up of 15 amino acids. Germline lookup yields CDR1 MDHEN and CDR2 SYDVKM. The CDR3 spells CASSSGLAGPYEQYF. The CDR3 DNA sequence: TGTGCCAGCAGTTCGGGACTAGCGGGACCCTACGAGCAGTACTTC. Drawing the rest from reference TRBV28 and TRBJ2-7, the complete variable domain is DVKVTQSSRYLVKRTGEKVFLECVQDMDHENMFWYRQDPGLGLRLIYFSYDVKMKEKGDIPEGYSVSREKKERFSLILESASTNQTSMYLCASSSGLAGPYEQYFGPGTRLTVT.

The V gene is TRBV20-1, the J gene TRBJ2-7; D unclear. The CDR3 spans 11 residues. The V gene's germline CDR1 is DFQATT and CDR2 SNEGSKA (reference sequence). Trimming removed 1 base from V and 4 bases from J, with 5 bases in between. The CDR3 sequence: CSARASYEQYF. The CDR3 nucleotides read TGCAGTGCTAGAGCTAGTTACGAGCAGTACTTC.

CDR3 in DNA: TGTGCCAGCAGTTACTCGGAGGGGATCTTTAGTGGCTACACCTTC. This sequence encodes CASSYSEGIFSGYTF. The rearrangement links TRBV6-5 to TRBJ1-2, with D tentatively TRBD1 (5 bases). V was pared by 0 bases and J by 7 bases, with 15 bases between. Germline V CDR1 and CDR2: MNHEY, SVGAGI. This CDR3 spans 15 amino acids.

In regard to this clone: Other DNA sequences in the sample encode the same CDR3. This chain joins TRBV27 and TRBJ1-5; D unresolved. This CDR3 is 14 amino acids long. The germline gives CDR1 MNHEY, CDR2 SMNVEV (reference sequence). V lost 2 bases to trimming and J lost 1 base, with 6 bases between them. The CDR3 DNA reads TGTGCCAGCAGTTTAAGACAAAGCAATCAGCCCCAGCATTTT. Amino acid sequence: CASSLRQSNQPQHF.

The chain carries TRBV27 and TRBJ1-2; D call uncertain. Germline V CDR1 and CDR2: MNHEY, SMNVEV (reference sequence). The CDR3 loop spans 13 amino acids. V was cut by 2 bases and J by 0 bases, with 4 bases left in between. Here the CDR3 DNA reads TGTGCCAGCAGTTTAGGAGCTAACTATGGCTACACCTTC. Its translation is CASSLGANYGYTF.

The V and J genes are TRBV25-1 and TRBJ1-6; D remains unclear. V was cut by 4 bases and J by 0 bases, with 10 bases left in between. Germline lookup yields CDR1 MGHDK and CDR2 SYGVNS. This CDR3 has 16 amino acids. The CDR3 DNA is TGTGCCAGCAGTGCCTCATGGAGCTCCTATAATTCACCCCTCCACTTT. Translation gives CASSASWSSYNSPLHF.

This sequence joins TRBV9 and TRBJ2-7; TRBD1 aligns across 10 bases. With V trimmed by 3 bases and J by 2 bases, 5 bases remained unmatched. Germline V lookup: CDR1 SGDLS, CDR2 YYNGEE. The CDR3 length is 15 residues. CDR3 protein: CASSAETGGPYEQYF. The CDR3 DNA reads as TGTGCCAGCAGCGCGGAGACAGGGGGCCCCTACGAGCAGTACTTC.

This clone has a handful of counts. This chain uses TRBV10-3 with TRBJ1-5; possibly TRBD1 for D (5 bases). The CDR3 consists of 11 residues. Germline values: CDR1 ENHRY, CDR2 SYGVKD. The V end lost 10 bases, the J end lost 4 bases, and 8 bases lay between the germline ends. Here the CDR3 DNA reads TGTGCCACGGGGGGTAATCAGCCCCAGCATTTT. Residues: CATGGNQPQHF.

The gene calls are TRBV7-2 and TRBJ2-5; possibly TRBD2 for D (6 bases). The J call may not be correct, given that the DNA end is closer to TRBJ2-7. CDR1 and CDR2 from the germline V gene are SGHTA and FQGNSA. The CDR3 runs 16 residues. The CDR3, as DNA: TGTGCCAGCAGCTTAGCCGCCGGGGGATCGTCCTACGAGCAGTACTTC. This sequence encodes CASSLAAGGSSYEQYF.

V gene TRBV7-9 combines with J gene TRBJ1-1; D is possibly TRBD1 (5 bases). Trimming took off 5 bases at V and 4 bases at J, with 11 bases between the two ends. Germline CDR1 is SEHNR and CDR2 is FQNEAQ (reference sequence). This CDR3 contains 13 residues. CDR3 DNA sequence: TGTGCCAGCAGCGCTGGACAAAGCACTGAAGCTTTCTTT. This sequence encodes CASSAGQSTEAFF.

This clone was observed a few times. The chain carries TRBV5-6 and TRBJ2-7; 8 positions match TRBD2. The germline V gene has CDR1 SGHDT and CDR2 YYEEEE. V lost 0 bases and J lost 5; bases outside the gene matches: 10. The CDR3 has 16 residues. The CDR3 coding sequence is TGTGCCAGCAGCTTGGGGGGTTTGCCAGCGGGGGACGAGCAGTACTTC. Amino acids: CASSLGGLPAGDEQYF.

This chain uses TRBV7-6 with TRBJ2-1; no definite D call. Trimming stripped 1 base from V and 2 bases from J, with 9 bases between. Germline-derived CDR1 and CDR2 are SGHVS and FNYEAQ. CDR3 size: 15 residues. The CDR3 loop reads CASSLGRHPYNEQFF. The CDR3 nucleotides are TGTGCCAGCAGCTTAGGCCGACACCCCTACAATGAGCAGTTCTTC.

This clone was found once. The V call is TRBV4-1, the J call TRBJ2-1, with TRBD1 matching 9 bases. CDR3 length equals 15 residues. Germline CDR1 MGHRA, CDR2 YSYEKL. Unmatched junction bases numbered 10, after V lost 5 bases and J lost 8 bases. Written as DNA, the CDR3 is TGCGCCAGCAGCGTCGCCGGGACAGGGATTTATGAGCAGTTCTTC. It translates to CASSVAGTGIYEQFF.

The rearrangement joins TRBV5-1 to TRBJ2-7; D gene unclear. V dropped 0 bases and J dropped 6 bases, with 10 bases sitting between them. CDR1 SGHRS and CDR2 YFSETQ come from the germline V gene. The CDR3 has 13 residues. The CDR3 spells CASSLAYFSEQYF. The CDR3 DNA reads TGCGCCAGCAGCTTGGCCTACTTCTCCGAGCAGTACTTC.

The chain joins TRBV11-2 to TRBJ2-2; D perhaps matches TRBD1 (6 bases). This CDR3 spans 15 amino acids. Germline loops: CDR1 SGHAT, CDR2 FQNNGV. V gave up 5 bases and J gave up 2 bases, with 12 bases separating them. CDR3 protein: CASSPRTVNTGELFF. The DNA of the CDR3 is TGTGCCAGCAGCCCTCGGACAGTTAACACCGGGGAGCTGTTTTTT.

The chain couples TRBV29-1 to TRBJ2-1; 9 bases are a match to TRBD2. CDR3 length: 16 residues. The trim removed 2 bases at V and 5 bases at J, leaving 10 bases unmatched. Germline V CDR1 and CDR2: SQVTM, ANQGSEA. This CDR3 is CSVENMGTSFHNEQFF. The DNA for the CDR3 is TGCAGCGTTGAAAATATGGGGACTAGCTTCCACAATGAGCAGTTCTTC.

The chain uses TRBV28 and TRBJ2-7, with 7 bases aligning to TRBD1. Germline-derived CDR1 and CDR2 are MDHEN and SYDVKM. This CDR3 contains 16 residues. The V gene end was trimmed by 10 bases and the J gene end by 0 bases; junction bases not matched to a gene: 15. The CDR3 DNA reads TGTGCCACCATTCCCTTCCCGGGACAGAGCTCCTACGAGCAGTACTTC. Its translation: CATIPFPGQSSYEQYF.

The chain carries TRBV5-5 and TRBJ2-7, with TRBD2 matching 9 bases. Germline V CDR1 and CDR2: SGHKS, YYEKEE (reference sequence). The CDR3 length is 16 residues. The J segment lost 2 bases and the V segment lost 0 bases, leaving 6 bases of the junction unmatched. As DNA, the CDR3 is TGTGCCAGCAGCTTGGAGGGTAGCGGGAGAACCTACGAGCAGTACTTC. Translated, it gives CASSLEGSGRTYEQYF.

This clone has only one observation. This chain uses TRBV5-1 with TRBJ1-1; TRBD1 is a possible D gene (6 bases). The V gene lost 5 bases and the J gene lost 5 bases, with 13 bases spanning the gap. The CDR3 runs to 13 residues. CDR1 is SGHRS and CDR2 is YFSETQ in the germline V gene. CDR3 nucleotides: TGCGCCAGCAGAACGATTCAGGGGACTGAAGCTTTCTTT. Translated: CASRTIQGTEAFF.